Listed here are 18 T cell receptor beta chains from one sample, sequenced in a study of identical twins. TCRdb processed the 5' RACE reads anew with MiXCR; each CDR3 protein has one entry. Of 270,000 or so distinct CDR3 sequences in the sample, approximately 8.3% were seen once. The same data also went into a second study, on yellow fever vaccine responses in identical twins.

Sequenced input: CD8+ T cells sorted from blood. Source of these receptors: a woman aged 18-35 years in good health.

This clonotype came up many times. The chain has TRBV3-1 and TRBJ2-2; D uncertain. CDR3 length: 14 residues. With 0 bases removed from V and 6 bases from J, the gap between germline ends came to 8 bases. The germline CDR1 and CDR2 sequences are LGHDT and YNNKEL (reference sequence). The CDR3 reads CASSQDISPGELFF. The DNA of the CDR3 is TGTGCCAGCAGCCAAGATATTAGCCCCGGGGAGCTGTTTTTT.

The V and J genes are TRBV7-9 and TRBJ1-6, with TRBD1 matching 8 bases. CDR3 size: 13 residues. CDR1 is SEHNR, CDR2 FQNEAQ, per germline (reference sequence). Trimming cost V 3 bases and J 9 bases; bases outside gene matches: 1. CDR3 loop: CASSFDRGSPLHF. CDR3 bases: TGTGCCAGCAGCTTCGACAGGGGTTCACCCCTCCACTTT.

In DNA form, the CDR3 reads TGTGCCAGCAGTCCTAAGGAGGGCACTGAAGCTTTCTTT. As protein: CASSPKEGTEAFF. The chain combines TRBV12-3 or TRBV12-4 with TRBJ1-1, with D unresolved. Between the trimmed V and J ends, which lost 5 bases and 4 bases, there was a span of 11 bases. The CDR3 spans 13 residues.

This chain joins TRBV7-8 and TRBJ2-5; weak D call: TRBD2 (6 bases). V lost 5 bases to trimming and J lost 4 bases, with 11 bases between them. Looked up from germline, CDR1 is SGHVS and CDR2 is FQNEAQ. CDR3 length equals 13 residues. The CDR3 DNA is TGTGCCAGCAGCCCAGACGGGGGAGAGACCCAGTACTTC. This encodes CASSPDGGETQYF.

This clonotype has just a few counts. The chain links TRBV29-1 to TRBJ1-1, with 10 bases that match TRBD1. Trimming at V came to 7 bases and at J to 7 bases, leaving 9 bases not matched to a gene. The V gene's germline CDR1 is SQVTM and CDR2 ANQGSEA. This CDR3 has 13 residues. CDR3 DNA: TGCAGCGCGCCGGGACAGGGGCTGAGTGAAGCTTTCTTT. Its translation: CSAPGQGLSEAFF.

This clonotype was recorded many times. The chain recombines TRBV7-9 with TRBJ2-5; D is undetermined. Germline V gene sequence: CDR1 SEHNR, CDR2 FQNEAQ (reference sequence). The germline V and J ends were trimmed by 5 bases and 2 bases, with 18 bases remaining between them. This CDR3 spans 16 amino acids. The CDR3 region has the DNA TGTGCCAGCAGCCCCTCTCGGGCAGCATTACAAGAGACCCAGTACTTC. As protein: CASSPSRAALQETQYF.

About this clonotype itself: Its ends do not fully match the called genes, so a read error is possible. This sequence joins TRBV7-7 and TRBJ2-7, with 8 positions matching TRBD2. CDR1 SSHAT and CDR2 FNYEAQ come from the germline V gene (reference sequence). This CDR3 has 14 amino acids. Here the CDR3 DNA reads TGTGCTAGCAGCCCGGGACTAGAAAGTCGCGAGCAGTACTTC. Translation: CASSPGLESREQYF.

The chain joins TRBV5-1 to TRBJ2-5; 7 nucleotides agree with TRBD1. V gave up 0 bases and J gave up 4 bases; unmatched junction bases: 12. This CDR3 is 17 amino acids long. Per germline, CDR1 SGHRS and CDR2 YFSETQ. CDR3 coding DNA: TGCGCCAGCAGCTTGGAAGGCAGACAGGGTCCTCCAGAGACCCAGTACTTC. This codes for CASSLEGRQGPPETQYF.

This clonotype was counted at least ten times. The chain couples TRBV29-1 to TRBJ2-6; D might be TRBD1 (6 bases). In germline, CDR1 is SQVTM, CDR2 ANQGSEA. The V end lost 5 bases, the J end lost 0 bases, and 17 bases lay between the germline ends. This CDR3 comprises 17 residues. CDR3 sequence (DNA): TGCAGCGTTACCCAGGGGCGAACCCTCTCTGGGGCCAACGTCCTGACTTTC. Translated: CSVTQGRTLSGANVLTF.

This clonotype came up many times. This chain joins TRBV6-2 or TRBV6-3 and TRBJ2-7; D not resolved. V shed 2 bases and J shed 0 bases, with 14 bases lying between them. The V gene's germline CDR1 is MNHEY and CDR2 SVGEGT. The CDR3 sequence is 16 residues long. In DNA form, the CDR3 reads TGTGCCAGCAGTTACACTGCGCGCCCGAGCTCCTACGAGCAGTACTTC. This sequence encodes CASSYTARPSSYEQYF.

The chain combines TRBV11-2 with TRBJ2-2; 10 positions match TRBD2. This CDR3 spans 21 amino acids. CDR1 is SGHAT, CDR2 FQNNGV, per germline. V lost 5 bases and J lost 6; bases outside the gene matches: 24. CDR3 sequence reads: CASSTYYSLKLGTSVPGELFF. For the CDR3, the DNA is TGTGCCAGCAGCACATATTATTCACTAAAACTCGGGACTAGCGTCCCCGGGGAGCTGTTTTTT.

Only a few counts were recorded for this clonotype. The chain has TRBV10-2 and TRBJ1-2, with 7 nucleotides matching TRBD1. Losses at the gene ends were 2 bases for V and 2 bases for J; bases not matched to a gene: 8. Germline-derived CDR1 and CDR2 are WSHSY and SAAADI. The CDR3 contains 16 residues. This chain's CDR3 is CASSEAGRGWNYGYTF. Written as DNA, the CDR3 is TGCGCCAGCAGTGAGGCGGGCAGGGGGTGGAACTATGGCTACACCTTC.

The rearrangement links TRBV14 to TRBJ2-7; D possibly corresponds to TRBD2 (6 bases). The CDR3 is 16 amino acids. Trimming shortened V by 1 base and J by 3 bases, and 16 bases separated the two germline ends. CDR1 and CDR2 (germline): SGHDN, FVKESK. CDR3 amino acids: CASSQVALRDVYEQYF. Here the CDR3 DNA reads TGTGCCAGCAGCCAAGTCGCGTTGCGGGATGTCTACGAGCAGTACTTC.

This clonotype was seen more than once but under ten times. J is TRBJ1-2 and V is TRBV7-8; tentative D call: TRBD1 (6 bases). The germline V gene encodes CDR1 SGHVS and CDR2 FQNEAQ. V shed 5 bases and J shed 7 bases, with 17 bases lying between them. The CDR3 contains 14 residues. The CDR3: CASSPLAGAVGYTF. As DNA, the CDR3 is TGTGCCAGCAGCCCCTTGGCAGGGGCGGTTGGCTACACCTTC.

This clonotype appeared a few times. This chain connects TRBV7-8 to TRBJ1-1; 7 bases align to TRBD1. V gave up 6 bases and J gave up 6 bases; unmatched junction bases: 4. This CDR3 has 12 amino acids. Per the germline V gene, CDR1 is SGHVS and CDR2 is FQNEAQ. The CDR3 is CASSNRGPEAFF. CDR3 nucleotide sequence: TGTGCCAGCAGTAACAGGGGTCCTGAAGCTTTCTTT.

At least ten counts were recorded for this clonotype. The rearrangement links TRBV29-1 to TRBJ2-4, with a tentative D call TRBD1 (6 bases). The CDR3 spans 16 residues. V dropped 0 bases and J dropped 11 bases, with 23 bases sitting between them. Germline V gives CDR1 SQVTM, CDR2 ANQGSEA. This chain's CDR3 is CSVEDQGLATGMVQYF. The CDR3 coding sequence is TGCAGCGTTGAAGACCAAGGTTTGGCCACAGGGATGGTTCAGTACTTC.

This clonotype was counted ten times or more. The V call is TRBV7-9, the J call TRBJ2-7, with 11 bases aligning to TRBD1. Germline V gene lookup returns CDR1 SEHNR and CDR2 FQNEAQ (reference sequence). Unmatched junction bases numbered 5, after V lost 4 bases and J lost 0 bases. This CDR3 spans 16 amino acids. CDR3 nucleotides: TGTGCCAGCAGCTCCCGGACAGGGGGCGCCTCCTACGAGCAGTACTTC. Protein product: CASSSRTGGASYEQYF.

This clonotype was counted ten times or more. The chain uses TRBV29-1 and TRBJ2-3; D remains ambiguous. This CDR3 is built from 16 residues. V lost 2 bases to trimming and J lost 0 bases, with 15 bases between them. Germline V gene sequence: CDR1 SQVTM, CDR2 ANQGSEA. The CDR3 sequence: CSVELETPKSTDTQYF. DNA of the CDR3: TGCAGCGTTGAATTGGAGACTCCCAAAAGCACAGATACGCAGTATTTT.